Listed below are T cell receptor beta chains from one sample, sequenced in a study of control samples from healthy donors and cancer patients. TCRdb keeps only in-frame clones here, not all; method: immunoSEQ multiplex PCR. Among roughly 120,000 clones listed, more than 85% were seen once. Specimen: PBMCs. The source of these receptors is a man between 45 and 60 years old with head and neck cancer. Each CDR3 is given with its conserved first and last residue. The order of the fields is CDR3 protein, CDR3 DNA, D gene, clone size, J gene, V gene. D genes are given only for firm matches. A clone size is listed for some rows: how often the clone was seen (once, few, many), or a class if it is expanded.

cdr3_aa: CASSWDRASGYTF; cdr3_nt: TGTGCCAGCAGCTGGGACAGGGCCTCTGGCTACACCTTC; d_call: TRBD1; clone_size: once; j_call: TRBJ1-2; v_call: TRBV5-6
cdr3_aa: CASSYSKGQGYNEQFF; cdr3_nt: TGTGCCAGCAGTTACTCGAAGGGACAGGGGTACAATGAGCAGTTCTTC; d_call: TRBD1; clone_size: .; j_call: TRBJ2-1; v_call: TRBV6-2/TRBV6-3
cdr3_aa: CASSYSGRVETQYF; cdr3_nt: TGTGCCAGCAGTTATAGTGGCAGGGTGGAGACCCAGTACTTC; d_call: .; clone_size: .; j_call: TRBJ2-5; v_call: TRBV6-5
cdr3_aa: CASSLGSVNLYGYTF; cdr3_nt: TGCGCCAGCAGCTTGGGCAGCGTTAATCTCTATGGCTACACCTTC; d_call: .; clone_size: .; j_call: TRBJ1-2; v_call: TRBV5-1
cdr3_aa: CASWAQGGYEQYF; cdr3_nt: TGTGCCAGCTGGGCCCAGGGAGGTTACGAGCAGTACTTC; d_call: .; clone_size: .; j_call: TRBJ2-7; v_call: TRBV2
cdr3_aa: CASSLVGGGTDTQYF; cdr3_nt: TGTGCCAGCAGCTTAGTGGGAGGGGGCACAGATACGCAGTATTTT; d_call: TRBD2; clone_size: .; j_call: TRBJ2-3; v_call: TRBV7-2
cdr3_aa: CACSPLRGDYEQYF; cdr3_nt: TGTGCCTGTAGCCCCCTACGAGGAGACTACGAGCAGTACTTC; d_call: .; clone_size: .; j_call: TRBJ2-7; v_call: TRBV30
cdr3_aa: CASSYDRRSSYEQYF; cdr3_nt: TGTGCCAGCAGTTACGACAGAAGGAGCTCCTACGAGCAGTACTTC; d_call: .; clone_size: .; j_call: TRBJ2-7; v_call: TRBV6-5
cdr3_aa: CASSLNSGDTGELFF; cdr3_nt: TGTGCCAGCAGCTTAAATTCCGGGGACACCGGGGAGCTGTTTTTT; d_call: .; clone_size: .; j_call: TRBJ2-2; v_call: TRBV7-3
cdr3_aa: CATSRGQIPATNEKLFF; cdr3_nt: TGTGCCACCAGCAGAGGGCAGATACCAGCAACTAATGAAAAACTGTTTTTT; d_call: .; clone_size: .; j_call: TRBJ1-4; v_call: TRBV15
cdr3_aa: CASSQSDRGTEAFF; cdr3_nt: TGTGCCAGCAGCCAGTCGGACAGGGGGACTGAAGCTTTCTTT; d_call: TRBD1; clone_size: .; j_call: TRBJ1-1; v_call: TRBV7-8
cdr3_aa: CASSYSGGTGELFF; cdr3_nt: TGTGCCAGCAGTTACAGTGGGGGTACCGGGGAGCTGTTTTTT; d_call: .; clone_size: .; j_call: TRBJ2-2; v_call: TRBV6-5
cdr3_aa: CAISDLPIRANYGYTF; cdr3_nt: TGTGCCATCAGTGACCTCCCAATCAGAGCTAACTATGGCTACACCTTC; d_call: .; clone_size: .; j_call: TRBJ1-2; v_call: TRBV10-3
cdr3_aa: CASSPRGVYGYTF; cdr3_nt: TGTGCCAGCAGCCCCAGGGGGGTCTATGGCTACACCTTC; d_call: TRBD1; clone_size: .; j_call: TRBJ1-2; v_call: TRBV7-9
cdr3_aa: CASSQQRLQETQYF; cdr3_nt: TGTGCCAGCAGCCAACAGCGGCTCCAAGAGACCCAGTACTTC; d_call: .; clone_size: .; j_call: TRBJ2-5; v_call: TRBV3-1/TRBV3-2
cdr3_aa: CASSIQSAKRSYNEQFF; cdr3_nt: TGTGCCAGTAGTATACAAAGCGCTAAGAGGTCCTACAATGAGCAGTTCTTC; d_call: .; clone_size: .; j_call: TRBJ2-1; v_call: TRBV19
cdr3_aa: CASSTGETQYF; cdr3_nt: TGTGCCAGCAGCACCGGAGAGACCCAGTACTTC; d_call: .; clone_size: .; j_call: TRBJ2-5; v_call: TRBV25-1
cdr3_aa: CASSLQGTEAFF; cdr3_nt: TGCGCCAGCAGTCTACAGGGAACTGAAGCTTTCTTT; d_call: .; clone_size: .; j_call: TRBJ1-1; v_call: TRBV4-1
cdr3_aa: CASRFQQNREAFF; cdr3_nt: TGTGCCAGCAGATTCCAACAGAATCGAGAAGCTTTCTTT; d_call: .; clone_size: .; j_call: TRBJ1-1; v_call: TRBV27
cdr3_aa: CASSPQRRETQYF; cdr3_nt: TGTGCCAGCTCACCACAAAGAAGGGAGACCCAGTACTTC; d_call: .; clone_size: few; j_call: TRBJ2-5; v_call: TRBV18
cdr3_aa: CASSLVWGADTEAFF; cdr3_nt: TGCGCCAGCAGCTTGGTATGGGGGGCGGACACTGAAGCTTTCTTT; d_call: .; clone_size: .; j_call: TRBJ1-1; v_call: TRBV5-1
cdr3_aa: CASSLPRTGQIYEQYF; cdr3_nt: TGTGCCAGCAGTTTACCTAGGACAGGGCAGATTTACGAGCAGTACTTC; d_call: TRBD1; clone_size: .; j_call: TRBJ2-7; v_call: TRBV28
cdr3_aa: CASRRDGSANEKLFF; cdr3_nt: TGCGCCAGCAGGCGCGACGGGTCAGCTAATGAAAAACTGTTTTTT; d_call: .; clone_size: .; j_call: TRBJ1-4; v_call: TRBV10-2
cdr3_aa: CASSLQLGGNTEAFF; cdr3_nt: TGTGCCAGCAGCTTACAGTTGGGTGGGAACACTGAAGCTTTCTTT; d_call: .; clone_size: .; j_call: TRBJ1-1; v_call: TRBV7-3
cdr3_aa: CASSSTGLGYTF; cdr3_nt: TGTGCCAGCAGTTCAACAGGGCTCGGCTACACCTTC; d_call: .; clone_size: .; j_call: TRBJ1-2; v_call: TRBV6-2/TRBV6-3
cdr3_aa: CATSRDRGNTEAFF; cdr3_nt: TGTGCCACCAGCAGAGACAGGGGGAACACTGAAGCTTTCTTT; d_call: .; clone_size: .; j_call: TRBJ1-1; v_call: TRBV15
cdr3_aa: CASSRGDLTGELFF; cdr3_nt: TGTGCCAGCAGTCGGGGGGACCTCACCGGGGAGCTGTTTTTT; d_call: TRBD2; clone_size: .; j_call: TRBJ2-2; v_call: TRBV2
cdr3_aa: CAIKRSGLGGELFF; cdr3_nt: TGTGCCATCAAAAGATCAGGGTTGGGCGGGGAGCTGTTTTTT; d_call: .; clone_size: .; j_call: TRBJ2-2; v_call: TRBV10-3
cdr3_aa: CASGDRELFF; cdr3_nt: TGTGCCTCCGGGGACCGGGAGCTGTTTTTT; d_call: .; clone_size: .; j_call: TRBJ2-2; v_call: TRBV7-6
cdr3_aa: CASRTYPPGRTGELFF; cdr3_nt: TGTGCCAGTAGAACCTATCCCCCAGGGAGGACCGGGGAGCTGTTTTTT; d_call: .; clone_size: .; j_call: TRBJ2-2; v_call: TRBV19
cdr3_aa: CASSLSTQLAAKNIQYF; cdr3_nt: TGTGCCAGCAGCCTCTCAACACAACTCGCGGCCAAAAACATTCAGTACTTC; d_call: .; clone_size: few; j_call: TRBJ2-4; v_call: TRBV11-2
cdr3_aa: CASSLAAGDGYTF; cdr3_nt: TGCGCCAGCAGCTTGGCGGCAGGGGATGGCTACACCTTC; d_call: .; clone_size: .; j_call: TRBJ1-2; v_call: TRBV5-1
cdr3_aa: CASSPGTDGGQQYF; cdr3_nt: TGTGCCAGCAGTCCCGGGACGGACGGGGGGCAGCAGTACTTC; d_call: .; clone_size: .; j_call: TRBJ2-7; v_call: TRBV6-5
cdr3_aa: CASTDPLNYGYTF; cdr3_nt: TGTGCCAGCACTGACCCTCTGAACTATGGCTACACCTTC; d_call: .; clone_size: .; j_call: TRBJ1-2; v_call: TRBV6-6
cdr3_aa: CASSSDRGLYGYTF; cdr3_nt: TGTGCCAGCAGCAGCGACAGGGGACTCTATGGCTACACCTTC; d_call: TRBD1; clone_size: .; j_call: TRBJ1-2; v_call: TRBV7-2
cdr3_aa: CASRNTGGANEKLFF; cdr3_nt: TGTGCCAGCAGGAATACAGGGGGCGCAAATGAAAAACTGTTTTTT; d_call: TRBD1; clone_size: .; j_call: TRBJ1-4; v_call: TRBV3-1/TRBV3-2
cdr3_aa: CASSADREVGNYGYTF; cdr3_nt: TGTGCCAGCAGTGCGGACAGGGAGGTTGGTAACTATGGCTACACCTTC; d_call: TRBD1; clone_size: .; j_call: TRBJ1-2; v_call: TRBV28
cdr3_aa: CASSPGISAEGDTQYF; cdr3_nt: TGTGCCAGCAGCCCGGGCATTAGCGCGGAGGGAGATACGCAGTATTTT; d_call: .; clone_size: few; j_call: TRBJ2-3; v_call: TRBV7-6
cdr3_aa: CAWSLIGRTGYTF; cdr3_nt: TGTGCCTGGAGTCTGATCGGTAGGACTGGCTACACCTTC; d_call: .; clone_size: .; j_call: TRBJ1-2; v_call: TRBV30
cdr3_aa: CASSFGQGYGYTF; cdr3_nt: TGTGCCAGCAGTTTTGGGCAGGGCTATGGCTACACCTTC; d_call: .; clone_size: .; j_call: TRBJ1-2; v_call: TRBV28
cdr3_aa: CASSDGTRGGRGQFF; cdr3_nt: TGTGCCAGCAGCGACGGGACTCGCGGGGGGAGGGGGCAGTTCTTC; d_call: TRBD2; clone_size: .; j_call: TRBJ2-1; v_call: TRBV9
cdr3_aa: CASSYVLTTSGGGQYF; cdr3_nt: TGCGCCAGCAGCTATGTCCTGACAACTAGCGGGGGCGGCCAGTACTTC; d_call: TRBD2; clone_size: once; j_call: TRBJ2-5; v_call: TRBV5-1
cdr3_aa: CASSDAGTRINEKLFF; cdr3_nt: TGTGCCAGCAGTGACGCAGGGACCCGAATCAACGAAAAACTGTTTTTT; d_call: .; clone_size: .; j_call: TRBJ1-4; v_call: TRBV6-1
cdr3_aa: CASRSQWMNTEAFF; cdr3_nt: TGTGCCAGCAGATCACAGTGGATGAACACTGAAGCTTTCTTT; d_call: .; clone_size: .; j_call: TRBJ1-1; v_call: TRBV6-4
cdr3_aa: CASSLATSQETQYF; cdr3_nt: TGTGCCAGCAGCTTAGCGACCTCCCAAGAGACCCAGTACTTC; d_call: .; clone_size: .; j_call: TRBJ2-5; v_call: TRBV7-9
cdr3_aa: CASKQGEYEQYF; cdr3_nt: TGTGCCAGCAAACAGGGGGAATACGAGCAGTACTTC; d_call: TRBD1; clone_size: .; j_call: TRBJ2-7; v_call: TRBV5-5
cdr3_aa: CASSFSGNTEAFF; cdr3_nt: TGTGCCAGCAGCTTTTCAGGGAACACTGAAGCTTTCTTT; d_call: .; clone_size: .; j_call: TRBJ1-1; v_call: TRBV7-3
cdr3_aa: CASSYSGGLVLYF; cdr3_nt: TGTGCCAGCAGTTACTCAGGGGGGCTGGTTCTGTACTTC; d_call: .; clone_size: .; j_call: TRBJ2-7; v_call: TRBV6-5
cdr3_aa: CAWALLGNVLTF; cdr3_nt: TGTGCCTGGGCTCTGTTAGGCAACGTCCTGACTTTC; d_call: .; clone_size: .; j_call: TRBJ2-6; v_call: TRBV30
cdr3_aa: CASSFPLAGRSTDTQYF; cdr3_nt: TGTGCCAGCAGCTTCCCTTTAGCGGGGAGGAGCACAGATACGCAGTATTTT; d_call: TRBD2; clone_size: once; j_call: TRBJ2-3; v_call: TRBV5-4
cdr3_aa: CASSQTGYTQYF; cdr3_nt: TGTGCCAGCAGCCAAACAGGGTATACGCAGTATTTT; d_call: .; clone_size: .; j_call: TRBJ2-3; v_call: TRBV14
cdr3_aa: CASSRNQAPEAFF; cdr3_nt: TGTGCCAGCAGCCGTAACCAGGCCCCTGAGGCTTTCTTT; d_call: .; clone_size: .; j_call: TRBJ1-1; v_call: TRBV7-2
cdr3_aa: CASSVTGISGNTIYF; cdr3_nt: TGTGCCAGCAGCGTCACAGGGATCTCGGGAAACACCATATATTTT; d_call: .; clone_size: .; j_call: TRBJ1-3; v_call: TRBV9